The rows below give T cell receptor beta chains drawn from one sample of a study of shared T cell receptors in the human thymus. The table came from immunoSEQ multiplex PCR; TCRdb's copy has only in-frame clones and leaves some out. The table includes 500,000 to 550,000 clones, 75% to 80% detected once. These sequences were also reported in another study, on human thymus T cells.

The sequencing sample was made of thymocytes. These receptors all stem from a boy in the first two years of life with a congenital heart defect. Both conserved end residues are part of each CDR3. Each record gives: D gene, CDR3 length, J gene, clone size, V gene, CDR3 protein, CDR3 DNA. D genes are given only for firm matches. Clone size is given for some rows only: seen once, a few or many times, or a class if the clone is expanded.

d_call: .
cdr3_length: 16
j_call: TRBJ2-1
clone_size: .
v_call: TRBV7-2
cdr3_aa: CASSASGPRRSHEQFF
cdr3_nt: TGTGCCAGCAGCGCCAGCGGGCCTAGGCGGTCCCATGAGCAGTTCTTC

d_call: .
cdr3_length: 15
j_call: TRBJ1-2
clone_size: .
v_call: TRBV14
cdr3_aa: CASSQGGRETVGYTF
cdr3_nt: TGTGCCAGCAGCCAAGGAGGCAGGGAAACGGTTGGCTACACCTTC

d_call: TRBD2
cdr3_length: 15
j_call: TRBJ2-7
clone_size: .
v_call: TRBV7-2
cdr3_aa: CASSLPGLAFYEQYF
cdr3_nt: TGTGCCAGCAGCCTACCTGGACTAGCTTTCTACGAGCAGTACTTC

d_call: .
cdr3_length: 16
j_call: TRBJ1-2
clone_size: .
v_call: TRBV18
cdr3_aa: CASSPGIRGPNYGYTF
cdr3_nt: TGTGCCAGCTCACCAGGGATAAGGGGCCCCAACTATGGCTACACCTTC

d_call: .
cdr3_length: 15
j_call: TRBJ2-3
clone_size: .
v_call: TRBV6-5
cdr3_aa: CASSNPGGRVDTQYF
cdr3_nt: TGTGCCAGCAGCAACCCCGGGGGGCGGGTGGATACACAGTATTTT

d_call: TRBD1
cdr3_length: 13
j_call: TRBJ2-1
clone_size: .
v_call: TRBV5-1
cdr3_aa: CASSGPGQSKQFF
cdr3_nt: TGCGCCAGCAGCGGACCGGGACAGTCCAAGCAGTTCTTC

d_call: TRBD2
cdr3_length: 16
j_call: TRBJ2-1
clone_size: .
v_call: TRBV13
cdr3_aa: CASSLEAASGSSEQFF
cdr3_nt: TGTGCCAGCAGCTTAGAGGCGGCTAGCGGGTCGAGTGAGCAGTTCTTC

d_call: .
cdr3_length: 11
j_call: TRBJ2-1
clone_size: .
v_call: TRBV20-1
cdr3_aa: CSARGVNEQFF
cdr3_nt: TGCAGTGCAAGGGGCGTGAATGAGCAGTTCTTC

d_call: .
cdr3_length: 10
j_call: TRBJ1-2
clone_size: .
v_call: TRBV6-4
cdr3_aa: CASSRGGYTF
cdr3_nt: TGTGCCAGCAGCCGGGGTGGCTACACCTTC

d_call: TRBD1
cdr3_length: 16
j_call: TRBJ2-1
clone_size: .
v_call: TRBV9
cdr3_aa: CASSTAGDRVVNEQFF
cdr3_nt: TGTGCCAGCAGCACCGCGGGCGACAGGGTCGTTAATGAGCAGTTCTTC

d_call: TRBD1
cdr3_length: 15
j_call: TRBJ2-7
clone_size: .
v_call: TRBV7-9
cdr3_aa: CASSLGAGGSYEQYF
cdr3_nt: TGTGCCAGCAGCTTAGGAGCAGGGGGCTCCTACGAGCAGTACTTC

d_call: .
cdr3_length: 17
j_call: TRBJ2-7
clone_size: .
v_call: TRBV5-1
cdr3_aa: CASSLGGTDRQDYEQYF
cdr3_nt: TGCGCCAGCAGCCTGGGGGGTACTGACAGACAAGACTACGAGCAGTACTTC

d_call: .
cdr3_length: 14
j_call: TRBJ1-5
clone_size: .
v_call: TRBV7-2
cdr3_aa: CASSLSAGRQPQHF
cdr3_nt: TGTGCCAGCAGCTTATCGGCGGGCAGGCAGCCCCAGCATTTT

d_call: TRBD1
cdr3_length: 13
j_call: TRBJ2-4
clone_size: .
v_call: TRBV5-1
cdr3_aa: CASSSDRAVIQYF
cdr3_nt: TGCGCCAGCAGCAGTGACAGGGCGGTCATTCAGTACTTC

d_call: TRBD1
cdr3_length: 15
j_call: TRBJ2-3
clone_size: once
v_call: TRBV5-1
cdr3_aa: CASSFGQGVTDTQYF
cdr3_nt: TGCGCCAGCAGCTTCGGACAGGGGGTAACAGATACGCAGTATTTT

d_call: TRBD1
cdr3_length: 14
j_call: TRBJ2-5
clone_size: .
v_call: TRBV9
cdr3_aa: CASSEWTGRETQYF
cdr3_nt: TGTGCCAGCAGCGAGTGGACAGGGAGGGAGACCCAGTACTTC

d_call: TRBD2
cdr3_length: 16
j_call: TRBJ2-1
clone_size: once
v_call: TRBV11-3
cdr3_aa: CASSLEVSGSCDEQFF
cdr3_nt: TGTGCCAGCAGCTTAGAAGTTAGCGGGAGTTGCGATGAGCAGTTCTTC

d_call: TRBD2
cdr3_length: 15
j_call: TRBJ2-1
clone_size: few
v_call: TRBV13
cdr3_aa: CASSLGLAGVDEQFF
cdr3_nt: TGTGCCAGCAGCTTGGGGCTAGCGGGAGTGGATGAGCAGTTCTTC

d_call: TRBD2
cdr3_length: 15
j_call: TRBJ2-7
clone_size: .
v_call: TRBV9
cdr3_aa: CASSVSSGLSYEQYF
cdr3_nt: TGTGCCAGCAGCGTGTCTAGCGGGCTTTCCTACGAGCAGTACTTC

d_call: .
cdr3_length: 21
j_call: TRBJ2-7
clone_size: .
v_call: TRBV23-1
cdr3_aa: CASSQSRDTTYSKKSSYEQYF
cdr3_nt: TGCGCCAGCAGTCAATCACGGGACACCACGTACTCAAAGAAAAGCTCCTACGAGCAGTACTTC

d_call: .
cdr3_length: 12
j_call: TRBJ2-5
clone_size: .
v_call: TRBV10-3
cdr3_aa: CASGATSETQYF
cdr3_nt: TGTGCCAGCGGGGCGACCAGTGAGACCCAGTACTTC

d_call: TRBD2
cdr3_length: 18
j_call: TRBJ2-7
clone_size: once
v_call: TRBV6-4
cdr3_aa: CASREKPGTSGRGNEQYF
cdr3_nt: TGTGCCAGCAGAGAAAAGCCCGGGACTAGCGGGAGGGGTAACGAGCAGTACTTC

d_call: TRBD1
cdr3_length: 18
j_call: TRBJ1-5
clone_size: .
v_call: TRBV4-1
cdr3_aa: CASSQDARQGAVNQPQHF
cdr3_nt: TGCGCCAGCAGCCAAGATGCTAGGCAGGGGGCGGTAAATCAGCCCCAGCATTTT

d_call: .
cdr3_length: 16
j_call: TRBJ2-5
clone_size: .
v_call: TRBV7-2
cdr3_aa: CASSFDPGVWQETQYF
cdr3_nt: TGTGCCAGCAGCTTTGACCCGGGAGTTTGGCAAGAGACCCAGTACTTC

d_call: .
cdr3_length: 15
j_call: TRBJ2-7
clone_size: .
v_call: TRBV18
cdr3_aa: CASSPSGPKRCEQYF
cdr3_nt: TGTGCCAGCTCACCAAGCGGACCTAAGCGATGCGAGCAGTACTTC

d_call: TRBD2
cdr3_length: 14
j_call: TRBJ2-1
clone_size: .
v_call: TRBV29-1
cdr3_aa: CSVAESGRADEQFF
cdr3_nt: TGCAGCGTTGCCGAGAGCGGGAGGGCCGATGAGCAGTTCTTC

d_call: .
cdr3_length: 16
j_call: TRBJ1-5
clone_size: .
v_call: TRBV27
cdr3_aa: CASSSAGDGRNQPQHF
cdr3_nt: TGTGCCAGCAGTTCGGCGGGGGACGGGAGGAATCAGCCCCAGCATTTT

d_call: .
cdr3_length: 15
j_call: TRBJ1-1
clone_size: once
v_call: TRBV14
cdr3_aa: CASSLGSRENTEAFF
cdr3_nt: TGTGCCAGCAGCCTGGGGTCGAGGGAGAACACTGAAGCTTTCTTT

d_call: TRBD2
cdr3_length: 18
j_call: TRBJ2-3
clone_size: .
v_call: TRBV5-4
cdr3_aa: CASSEPTRKAGGTDTQYF
cdr3_nt: TGTGCCAGCAGCGAACCAACACGTAAAGCGGGGGGCACAGATACGCAGTATTTT

d_call: .
cdr3_length: 15
j_call: TRBJ1-1
clone_size: once
v_call: TRBV14
cdr3_aa: CASSHGRGEGTEAFF
cdr3_nt: TGTGCCAGCAGCCACGGCAGGGGCGAGGGCACTGAAGCTTTCTTT

d_call: TRBD2
cdr3_length: 16
j_call: TRBJ2-5
clone_size: .
v_call: TRBV27
cdr3_aa: CASSLASGRAEETQYF
cdr3_nt: TGTGCCAGCAGTTTGGCTAGCGGGAGGGCGGAGGAGACCCAGTACTTC

d_call: TRBD2
cdr3_length: 17
j_call: TRBJ2-4
clone_size: .
v_call: TRBV28
cdr3_aa: CASRRWASGRSKNIQYF
cdr3_nt: TGTGCCAGCAGACGTTGGGCTAGCGGGAGGTCCAAAAACATTCAGTACTTC

d_call: TRBD1
cdr3_length: 15
j_call: TRBJ2-7
clone_size: .
v_call: TRBV4-3
cdr3_aa: CASSEGQDLNYEQYF
cdr3_nt: TGCGCCAGCAGCGAAGGACAGGACTTGAACTACGAGCAGTACTTC

d_call: TRBD2
cdr3_length: 13
j_call: TRBJ2-4
clone_size: .
v_call: TRBV7-9
cdr3_aa: CASSSPGTSGRYF
cdr3_nt: TGTGCCAGCAGCTCTCCCGGGACTAGCGGGAGATACTTC

d_call: .
cdr3_length: 16
j_call: TRBJ2-7
clone_size: .
v_call: TRBV7-9
cdr3_aa: CASSLGRRMATYEQYF
cdr3_nt: TGTGCCAGCAGCTTAGGCCGCAGAATGGCAACCTACGAGCAGTACTTC

d_call: .
cdr3_length: 15
j_call: TRBJ2-3
clone_size: .
v_call: TRBV5-4
cdr3_aa: CASSFHRVGTDTQYF
cdr3_nt: TGTGCCAGCAGCTTCCACAGGGTGGGCACAGATACGCAGTATTTT

d_call: .
cdr3_length: 12
j_call: TRBJ2-7
clone_size: .
v_call: TRBV27
cdr3_aa: CASSFGGYEQYF
cdr3_nt: TGTGCCAGCAGTTTCGGGGGTTACGAGCAGTACTTC

d_call: .
cdr3_length: 15
j_call: TRBJ2-7
clone_size: .
v_call: TRBV27
cdr3_aa: CASSPGLVRGYEQYF
cdr3_nt: TGTGCCAGCAGTCCAGGACTGGTAAGAGGCTACGAGCAGTACTTC

d_call: TRBD1
cdr3_length: 16
j_call: TRBJ2-3
clone_size: once
v_call: TRBV7-9
cdr3_aa: CASSAYTGGSTDTQYF
cdr3_nt: TGTGCCAGCAGCGCCTACACAGGGGGAAGCACAGATACGCAGTATTTT

d_call: TRBD1
cdr3_length: 14
j_call: TRBJ2-5
clone_size: .
v_call: TRBV27
cdr3_aa: CASSPDPGGETQYF
cdr3_nt: TGTGCCAGCAGTCCTGACCCAGGGGGAGAGACCCAGTACTTC

d_call: .
cdr3_length: 19
j_call: TRBJ2-3
clone_size: .
v_call: TRBV21-1
cdr3_aa: CASSKAEGSGRAGADTQYF
cdr3_nt: TGTGCCAGCAGCAAAGCCGAGGGGAGCGGGAGGGCCGGGGCAGATACGCAGTATTTT

d_call: .
cdr3_length: 15
j_call: TRBJ2-7
clone_size: .
v_call: TRBV10-3
cdr3_aa: CAISARKGGSYEQYF
cdr3_nt: TGTGCCATCAGCGCACGTAAAGGAGGGAGCTACGAGCAGTACTTC

d_call: .
cdr3_length: 12
j_call: TRBJ2-1
clone_size: .
v_call: TRBV28
cdr3_aa: CASSLVDNEQFF
cdr3_nt: TGTGCCAGCAGTTTAGTAGACAATGAGCAGTTCTTC

d_call: .
cdr3_length: 19
j_call: TRBJ2-7
clone_size: .
v_call: TRBV21-1
cdr3_aa: CASSRGPGLAKIWDYEQYF
cdr3_nt: TGTGCCAGCAGCAGGGGGCCGGGACTAGCGAAAATCTGGGACTACGAGCAGTACTTC

d_call: TRBD1
cdr3_length: 15
j_call: TRBJ1-2
clone_size: .
v_call: TRBV6-5
cdr3_aa: CASSRLGTGEYGYTF
cdr3_nt: TGTGCCAGCAGCAGACTCGGGACAGGGGAGTATGGCTACACCTTC

d_call: TRBD1
cdr3_length: 17
j_call: TRBJ1-1
clone_size: .
v_call: TRBV23-1
cdr3_aa: CASSQSRDSIMNTEAFF
cdr3_nt: TGCGCCAGCAGTCAGTCCCGGGACAGTATTATGAACACTGAAGCTTTCTTT

d_call: TRBD1
cdr3_length: 13
j_call: TRBJ1-2
clone_size: .
v_call: TRBV12-5
cdr3_aa: CASGYRGSYGYTF
cdr3_nt: TGTGCTAGTGGTTACAGGGGTTCTTATGGCTACACCTTC

d_call: .
cdr3_length: 15
j_call: TRBJ1-5
clone_size: .
v_call: TRBV6-1
cdr3_aa: CASSEGAVSNQPQHF
cdr3_nt: TGTGCCAGCAGTGAAGGGGCAGTAAGCAATCAGCCCCAGCATTTT

d_call: TRBD1
cdr3_length: 17
j_call: TRBJ2-7
clone_size: .
v_call: TRBV4-2
cdr3_aa: CASSHLGQGVRPYEQYF
cdr3_nt: TGTGCCAGCAGCCACCTCGGACAGGGCGTTAGACCCTACGAGCAGTACTTC

d_call: TRBD2
cdr3_length: 18
j_call: TRBJ2-1
clone_size: .
v_call: TRBV5-4
cdr3_aa: CASSSGTSGYSSYNEQFF
cdr3_nt: TGTGCCAGCAGCTCCGGGACTAGCGGATACAGCTCCTACAATGAGCAGTTCTTC

d_call: .
cdr3_length: 13
j_call: TRBJ1-1
clone_size: .
v_call: TRBV15
cdr3_aa: CATSPRQGVGAFF
cdr3_nt: TGTGCCACCAGCCCCCGTCAGGGTGTAGGAGCTTTCTTT

d_call: TRBD2
cdr3_length: 14
j_call: TRBJ2-7
clone_size: .
v_call: TRBV4-1
cdr3_aa: CASSTGLASHEQYF
cdr3_nt: TGCGCCAGCTCGACGGGACTAGCTAGCCACGAGCAGTACTTC

d_call: .
cdr3_length: 15
j_call: TRBJ1-4
clone_size: .
v_call: TRBV6-1
cdr3_aa: CAVGGRTFFNEKLFF
cdr3_nt: TGTGCCGTCGGGGGGCGGACCTTCTTCAATGAAAAACTGTTTTTT

d_call: TRBD2
cdr3_length: 18
j_call: TRBJ2-1
clone_size: few
v_call: TRBV7-6
cdr3_aa: CASSPWTSGRANYNEQFF
cdr3_nt: TGTGCCAGCAGCCCCTGGACTAGCGGGAGGGCCAACTACAATGAGCAGTTCTTC